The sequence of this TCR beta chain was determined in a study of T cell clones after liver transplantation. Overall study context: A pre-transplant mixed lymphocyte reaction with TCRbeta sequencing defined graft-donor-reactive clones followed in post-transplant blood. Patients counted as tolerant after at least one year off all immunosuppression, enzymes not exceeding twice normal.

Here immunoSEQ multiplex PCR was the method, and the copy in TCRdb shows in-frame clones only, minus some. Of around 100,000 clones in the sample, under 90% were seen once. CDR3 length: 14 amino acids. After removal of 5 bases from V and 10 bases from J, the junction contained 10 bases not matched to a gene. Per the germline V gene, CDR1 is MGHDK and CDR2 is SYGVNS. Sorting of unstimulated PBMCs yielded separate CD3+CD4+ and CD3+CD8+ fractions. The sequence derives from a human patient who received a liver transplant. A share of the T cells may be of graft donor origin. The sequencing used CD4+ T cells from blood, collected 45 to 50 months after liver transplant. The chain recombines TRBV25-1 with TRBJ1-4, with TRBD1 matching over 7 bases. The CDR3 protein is CASSSRTGIGKLFF. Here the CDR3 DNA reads TGTGCCAGCAGTTCTCGGACAGGTATCGGAAAACTGTTTTTT.